This entry is about one T cell receptor beta chain. Its antigen remains undetermined. Base qualities are not recorded, but no much larger clone differs from it by a single base. Reading from cysteine to phenylalanine, the CDR3 counts 15 amino acids. Solely the CDR3 DNA is kept, with 45 bases framed from the first base. From a lookup of the germline V gene, CDR1 and CDR2 are SGHAT and FQNNGV. V is reduced by 0 bases and J by 7 bases, leaving a spacing of 16 bases between them. This sample was taken from a study of cytomegalovirus exposure and HLA in healthy donors (dated by TCRdb to the late 2010s). About the investigation overall: According to an earlier analysis of 587 of the donors, about 179 million T cells yielded roughly 110 million unique TCR beta sequences and approximately 300 Gb of sequence data. Roughly 300 gigabases of sequencing data and some 85 million unique TCR sequences were included in an early release covering 550 to 650 HLA-typed donors. The genetic ancestry cluster associated with self-reported Caucasian donors included roughly four fifths of the approximately 430 genotyped donors. The study was designed to test whether signatures of past pathogen exposure could be identified by cataloging public T cell receptors. The study used immunosequencing to profile the T cell repertoires of 666 subjects and linked those repertoires to cytomegalovirus serostatus. In addition to the first cohort of 650 to 800 subjects, a separate validation cohort of about 120 different subjects was used. To predict cytomegalovirus infection status, the study brought together high-throughput TCR immunosequencing, statistical association of individual TCRs with disease status, and machine learning. To study patterns of TCR occurrence, a later analysis re-analyzed previously published TCR beta repertoires from more than 550 donors and added high-resolution HLA genotyping. Rather than using new phenotypic data, the later analysis identified candidate immune exposures from TCR beta sequences and from how often those sequences occurred across donors. An earlier analysis of some 600 of the donors applied high-throughput TCR beta sequencing to assess whether each TCR beta V gene segment acted as functional or pseudogenic. Donor age, sex, ethnicity and CMV serostatus were collected together with the repertoire data. In a later genetic analysis, genome-wide SNP genotypes for about 55% of the 666 donors were used, and that subset was treated as a discovery cohort. Every repertoire in the discovery cohort had been generated on one and the same sequencing platform. HLA typing included class I and class II loci at four-digit resolution. Typing coverage varied by locus: roughly 629-640 donors for A, B, C, DRB1 and DQB1; 500 to 550 for DQA1; approximately 570 for DPA1; more than 450 for DPB1. Roughly 5 DR-DQ haplotypes were handled as single units for association and clustering, since linkage in the cohort was strong. On average, around 240,000 unique TCR beta nucleotide sequences were sequenced per donor among 398 genotyped donors of the cohort, with approximately 18% of those sequences being non-productive.

The cohort was made up of about 610 healthy bone marrow donors. All cohort members were sampled while nominally healthy, although unrecorded immune exposures were likely present. The donor tested CMV seropositive, placing the donor among the approximately 290 seropositive members of the cohort. Every donor gave a peripheral blood sample, and the peripheral blood mononuclear cells from that sample were used for TCR beta sequencing. Genomic DNA extraction from the blood cell samples was performed with the Qiagen DNeasy Blood Extraction Kit. Libraries were made using the immunoSEQ multiplex PCR assay. A mixture of 60 forward primers for TCR Vbeta segments and 13 reverse primers for TCR Jbeta segments was used in the multiplex PCR. The CDR3 region of rearranged TCR beta genes was amplified from genomic DNA with a multiplex PCR assay. The Illumina HiSeq System was used to sequence the amplified TCR beta libraries as 87-base-pair reads. In the source study's methods: A later analysis tallied 75 million to 95 million unique TCR beta chains across the 666 repertoires, and about 10 million of those chains were shared by two or more donors. A nearest-neighbor algorithm error-corrected the raw reads and collapsed the reads into unique sequences, merging closely related sequences to remove PCR and sequencing errors. CDR3 sequences were aligned to IMGT reference sequences to assign V, D and J gene segments. For a sequence to be retained, a match of at least six nucleotides to both a V gene segment and a J gene segment was required. A rearrangement counted as productive if the CDR3 had no stop codons and remained in frame with V and J, and every other rearrangement counted as non-productive. Following IMGT convention, CDR3 was defined as the stretch from the second conserved V-encoded cysteine to the conserved J-encoded phenylalanine. The earlier analysis of about 640 of the donors excluded any sequence lacking an unambiguous match to a single V gene segment. In an earlier analysis of approximately 590 of the donors, a V segment was called functional when productive rearrangements were above 56.7%, and segregating when the standard deviation between donors exceeded 5%. A statistical classification framework was developed to diagnose cytomegalovirus status using the catalog of TCR beta chain sequences. In a later analysis, V and J genes were assigned by comparing TCR nucleotide sequences against IMGT/GENE-DB human TR gene sequences. A later analysis assigned CDR3 sequences and most-parsimonious VDJ recombination scenarios with the TCRdist pipeline. In a later analysis, every TCR beta chain was defined by the combination of its CDR3 amino acid sequence and its V-gene family, and reads without a unique V-gene family were dropped. As a way to deal with suspected cross-contamination and a sequencing artifact, a later analysis dropped 592 nucleotide sequences that were highly shared and had low generation probability. In a later analysis, a clonal expansion index was calculated for each public chain from normalized within-repertoire ranks of inferred template counts. In a later analysis, generation probabilities were computed using a VDJ recombination model fitted to out-of-frame rearrangements, and the results were checked against IGoR. In a later analysis, hypergeometric tests were used to score TCR-TCR, TCR-HLA and TCR-CMV co-occurrence, with a repertoire-size bias correction applied to TCR pairs. False discovery rates were estimated in a later analysis by permuting HLA or CMV assignments 20 times. In a later analysis, co-occurring TCRs were grouped using DBSCAN, with TCRdist sequence similarity added in when clustering inside HLA-allele-positive subsets. Repertoires with fewer than 30,000 or more than 120,000 public chains, plus five repertoires with anomalous nucleotide sharing, were excluded from co-occurrence clustering. TCRdb obtained this table from immuneACCESS and retained in-frame rearrangements with V and J assigned. These tables miss some clones; where compared with another copy, unresolved V genes account for less than half of the shortfall, and the remainder is unexplained. V, J and clone size derive from that table, while D and trimming were established from the DNA sequence. A total of 180,000 or so clones appear in this sample, just over 75% of them only once. The top ten hold about 2% of the sample.

On the study overall, not on this receptor specifically: The classifier was reported to diagnose cytomegalovirus status with high specificity and sensitivity in both the original cohort and the validation cohort. The presence/absence analyses assumed that sequencing depth was roughly uniform across donors, and that assumption may not be true. According to a later genetic analysis, donors in an Asian-associated ancestry cluster had fewer N-insertions in productive TCRs than the roughly 670-donor mean. In a later analysis, HLA-associated TCR beta chains showed more clonal expansion and lower generation probabilities than non-associated chains that were equally common. In a later analysis, the rate of TCR association differed among HLA loci, with DRB1 alleles having the most associated TCRs and HLA-C alleles having the fewest. An earlier analysis of approximately 570 of the donors showed that most TCR beta V segments appeared in productive rearrangements either about 90% or about 30% of the time, which broadly matched IMGT annotations. The cohort was sequenced for TCR beta chains only, and without alpha or paired-chain data the features that could be detected were limited. The only immune exposure information available for the cohort was CMV serostatus. Correlated functional status among segregating V segments might reflect linkage disequilibrium, but an unknown experimental factor could not be ruled out. A later analysis found that most CMV-associated TCR beta chains appeared HLA-restricted, with HLA associations seemingly driven largely by CMV exposure. HLA typing was unavailable for some donors at each locus, so association tests used only the typed subset. The sequencing pipeline was judged likely to have produced a cluster of highly shared sequence variants as a technical artifact. Roughly 17 rarely observed V segments, including chromosome 9 orphons, were excluded from the earlier analysis of a few hundred of the donors because counts were too low. Several of the top co-occurrence clusters appeared to be linked to parvovirus B19, influenza, CMV and Epstein-Barr virus, according to a later analysis. V-gene and J-gene trimming of TCR beta chains was associated with a missense DCLRE1C variant in a later genetic analysis, and the association was replicated in an independent cohort. In a later analysis, about 16,000 TCR beta sequences were associated with specific HLA alleles at a false discovery rate of 0.05. A few of the identified cytomegalovirus-associated TCR beta chains were confirmed in vitro to be specific for cytomegalovirus antigens. A further reported finding was that TCR beta sequences accurately predicted the HLA-A and HLA-B alleles for most subjects in the first cohort. When HLA alleles, especially DR and DQ, strongly co-occurred, attributing TCR associations to individual alleles was difficult. The 87-base-pair reads could not distinguish some IMGT-functional V segments, including TRBV6-2 and TRBV6-3, so those segments were excluded. The authors suggested that the approach could potentially be generalized to other disease states and immunological phenotypes. A total of 164 TCR beta chains were listed by the study as associated with cytomegalovirus. While some public TCRs were present in many individuals, most TCR sequences turned up only very rarely across donors.

This receptor was identified in a woman aged 30 to 39 in good health and CMV-seropositive. Source material: PBMCs. The chain was built from TRBV11-2 and TRBJ2-7, with TRBD1 perhaps the D gene, on 6 matching bases. The CDR3 is CASSLDRGQPGEQYF. The DNA sequence follows: TGTGCCAGCAGCTTAGATCGTGGACAGCCGGGGGAGCAGTACTTC.